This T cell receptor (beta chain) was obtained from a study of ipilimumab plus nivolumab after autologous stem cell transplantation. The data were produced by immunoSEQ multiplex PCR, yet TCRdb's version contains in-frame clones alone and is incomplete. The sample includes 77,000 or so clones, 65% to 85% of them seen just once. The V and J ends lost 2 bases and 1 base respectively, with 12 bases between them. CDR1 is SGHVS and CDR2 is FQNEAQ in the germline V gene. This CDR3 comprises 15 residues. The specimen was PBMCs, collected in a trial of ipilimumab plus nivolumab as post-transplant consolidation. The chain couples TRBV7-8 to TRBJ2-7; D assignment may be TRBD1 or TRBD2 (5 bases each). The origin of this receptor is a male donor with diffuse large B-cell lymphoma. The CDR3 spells CASSLHQGPSYEQYF. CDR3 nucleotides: TGTGCCAGCAGCTTACACCAGGGACCTTCCTACGAGCAGTACTTC. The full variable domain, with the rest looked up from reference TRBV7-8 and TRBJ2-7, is GAGVSQSPRYKVAKRGQDVALRCDPISGHVSLFWYQQALGQGPEFLTYFQNEAQLDKSGLPSDRFFAERPEGSVSTLKIQRTQQEDSAVYLCASSLHQGPSYEQYFGPGTRLTVT.